These 32 T cell receptor beta chains were all obtained from the same sample, sequenced in a study of identical twins. Each CDR3 protein is one row after TCRdb ran MiXCR on the 5' RACE reads. Among roughly 480,000 distinct CDR3 sequences listed, 20% to 30% were seen once. These data are also associated with another study on T cells expressing NK-cell markers.

The sequencing sample was made of CD4+ T cells sorted from blood. The receptors stem from a woman between 18 and 29 years old in good health.

This chain connects TRBV7-8 to TRBJ2-1; a weak D match, TRBD2 (5 bases). V was trimmed by 5 bases and J by 4 bases, leaving 15 bases between them. The CDR3 is 15 amino acids. Germline-derived CDR1 and CDR2 are SGHVS and FQNEAQ. CDR3 sequence reads: CASSRREGLYNEQFF. The CDR3 region has the DNA TGTGCCAGCAGCCGTCGTGAGGGTCTATACAATGAGCAGTTCTTC.

This rearrangement joins TRBV29-1 to TRBJ2-7, with D perhaps assigned TRBD1 or TRBD2 (5 bases each). The germline V and J ends were trimmed by 4 bases and 5 bases, with 24 bases remaining between them. The CDR3 runs 16 residues. CDR1 and CDR2 from the germline V gene are SQVTM and ANQGSEA. CDR3 DNA: TGCAGCGTTGGTGTTGGGACGACGTCGTCCGCCGACGAGCAGTACTTC. It encodes CSVGVGTTSSADEQYF.

The rearrangement uses TRBV6-5 and TRBJ2-3; 8 nucleotides match TRBD2. This CDR3 is 17 amino acids long. The junction had 6 bases not matched to a gene; V was cut back by 0 bases and J by 1 base. Germline CDR1 MNHEY, CDR2 SVGAGI. The CDR3 sequence is CASSYSRFGGGTDTQYF. In DNA, the CDR3 is TGTGCCAGCAGTTACTCGCGGTTCGGGGGGGGCACAGATACGCAGTATTTT.

The chain links TRBV12-3 or TRBV12-4 to TRBJ1-5; TRBD1 is a possible D gene (6 bases). The CDR3 has 14 residues. The V end lost 6 bases, the J end lost 5 bases, and 14 bases lay between the germline ends. The CDR3 sequence: CASSRTGPDQPQHF. The CDR3 DNA sequence: TGTGCCAGCAGCCGAACAGGGCCTGATCAGCCCCAGCATTTT.

The chain links TRBV29-1 to TRBJ1-1; D is ambiguous. The CDR3 spans 12 residues. CDR1 is SQVTM and CDR2 is ANQGSEA in the germline V gene. V lost 7 bases, J lost 0 bases, and 9 bases lay in between. The CDR3 nucleotides are TGCAGCGGGATTGGCATGAACACTGAAGCTTTCTTT. Its translation is CSGIGMNTEAFF.

On this clonotype: A read error may account for a junction end that differs from germline. The rearrangement uses TRBV4-1 and TRBJ2-7; D perhaps matches TRBD1 (6 bases). This CDR3 is 14 amino acids long. The V gene's germline CDR1 is MGHRA and CDR2 YSYEKL. CDR3 coding DNA: TGCGCCAGCAGCGAGACAGGATGGCCCTACGAGCAGTACTTT. This codes for CASSETGWPYEQYF.

This clonotype was counted between two and nine times. The chain joins TRBV2 to TRBJ2-1; D unresolved. In germline, CDR1 is SNHLY, CDR2 FYNNEI. The CDR3 totals 13 residues. V shed 6 bases and J shed 7 bases, with 13 bases lying between them. The CDR3: CASSAFLRNEQFF. CDR3 nucleotide sequence: TGTGCCAGCAGCGCCTTTCTTCGGAATGAGCAGTTCTTC.

This clonotype came up a few times. This rearrangement joins TRBV20-1 to TRBJ1-1; TRBD1 matches at 8 bases. The CDR3 is 14 residues long. Germline assignment: CDR1 DFQATT and CDR2 SNEGSKA (reference sequence). J lost 0 bases, V lost 5 bases, and 5 bases had no gene match. DNA for the CDR3: TGCAGTGCTTCGGGACAGGCAATGAACACTGAAGCTTTCTTT. Amino acids: CSASGQAMNTEAFF.

This clonotype appeared a single time. The V gene is TRBV15, the J gene TRBJ2-1; the D gene is possibly TRBD2 (5 bases). The CDR3 has 14 amino acids. The V gene lost 5 bases and the J gene lost 8 bases, with 16 bases spanning the gap. CDR1 LNHNV and CDR2 YYDKDF come from the germline V gene (reference sequence). As DNA, the CDR3 is TGTGCCACCAGCGCAAGGGCCCGGGATCATGAGCAGTTCTTC. Residues: CATSARARDHEQFF. Looking up the rest from reference TRBV15 and TRBJ2-1 gives the full variable domain: DAMVIQNPRYQVTQFGKPVTLSCSQTLNHNVMYWYQQKSSQAPKLLFHYYDKDFNNEADTPDNFQSRRPNTSFCFLDIRSPGLGDTAMYLCATSARARDHEQFFGPGTRLTVL.

This clonotype was detected ten times or more. The rearrangement uses TRBV20-1 and TRBJ2-1; the match to TRBD2 covers 10 bases. J was trimmed by 2 bases and V by 5 bases; bases with no gene match: 9. There are 16 residues in the CDR3. CDR1 is DFQATT, CDR2 SNEGSKA, per germline (reference sequence). The CDR3 sequence: CSAGLRLAGTYNEQFF. In nucleotides, the CDR3 is TGCAGTGCTGGACTAAGACTAGCGGGCACCTACAATGAGCAGTTCTTC.

This clonotype appeared a few times. This chain uses TRBV29-1 with TRBJ1-1; D possibly corresponds to TRBD1 (5 bases). The germline V gene encodes CDR1 SQVTM and CDR2 ANQGSEA. V gave up 4 bases and J gave up 3 bases, with 9 bases separating them. This CDR3 is built from 12 residues. For the CDR3, the DNA is TGCAGCGTTGCCGGGGGATACACTGAAGCTTTCTTT. This codes for CSVAGGYTEAFF.

This clonotype was seen a few times. The chain has TRBV7-9 and TRBJ2-7, with 8 bases fitting TRBD2. The germline gives CDR1 SEHNR, CDR2 FQNEAQ (reference sequence). The trim removed 5 bases at V and 5 bases at J, leaving 11 bases unmatched. The CDR3 is made up of 15 amino acids. CDR3 DNA sequence: TGTGCCAGCAGCCCCATAGCGGGAACGGATCACGAGCAGTACTTC. It specifies CASSPIAGTDHEQYF.

This clonotype showed up just a few times. V usage is TRBV3-1 and J usage is TRBJ2-1; tentative D call: TRBD1 (5 bases). This CDR3 spans 12 amino acids. Per the germline V gene, CDR1 is LGHDT and CDR2 is YNNKEL (reference sequence). Trimming took 4 bases from V and 11 from J, leaving 12 bases between them. CDR3 coding DNA: TGTGCCAGCAGCCTTCAGGGTACTAAGCAGTTCTTC. Amino acid sequence: CASSLQGTKQFF.

This clonotype occurred a few times. The rearrangement uses TRBV5-1 and TRBJ2-7; TRBD1 or TRBD2 may be the D gene (5 bases each). V was shortened by 0 bases and J by 2 bases, with 9 bases between the two germline ends. The CDR3 has 14 residues. Germline values: CDR1 SGHRS, CDR2 YFSETQ. CDR3 residues: CASSLAGDAYEQYF. CDR3 nucleotide sequence: TGCGCCAGCAGCTTGGCCGGGGACGCCTACGAGCAGTACTTC.

The V gene is TRBV4-3, the J gene TRBJ2-7; no definite D call. Germline V gene data show CDR1 as LGHNA and CDR2 as YSLEER. This CDR3 region has 14 residues. Trimming stripped 1 base from V and 0 bases from J, with 7 bases between. CDR3 in DNA: TGCGCCAGCAGCCAAGCGTCCGTCTCCTACGAGCAGTACTTC. This codes for CASSQASVSYEQYF.

This chain uses TRBV5-1 with TRBJ2-7; D not certain. Per germline, CDR1 SGHRS and CDR2 YFSETQ. Trimming removed 0 bases at V and 3 bases at J, with 7 bases between. The CDR3 consists of 13 residues. The chain's CDR3 is CASSLASDYEQYF. The CDR3 DNA sequence: TGCGCCAGCAGCTTGGCCTCCGACTACGAGCAGTACTTC.

This chain joins TRBV20-1 and TRBJ1-1; no clear D. CDR1 is DFQATT and CDR2 is SNEGSKA in the germline V gene (reference sequence). V gave up 5 bases and J gave up 6 bases, with 16 bases separating them. The CDR3 has 13 amino acids. The CDR3 sequence is CSAPLPDKAEAFF. CDR3 nucleotides: TGCAGTGCTCCCCTGCCCGACAAAGCTGAAGCTTTCTTT.

The chain recombines TRBV27 with TRBJ1-4, with a possible D match to TRBD1 (5 bases). Between the trimmed V and J ends, which lost 5 bases and 8 bases, there was a span of 18 bases. This CDR3 region has 15 residues. Germline CDR1 is MNHEY and CDR2 is SMNVEV (reference sequence). This chain's CDR3 is CASSHWKGVAEKLFF. DNA of the CDR3: TGTGCCAGCAGTCATTGGAAAGGGGTAGCGGAAAAACTGTTTTTT.

V is TRBV12-3 or TRBV12-4 and J is TRBJ2-3, with D possibly TRBD2 on 5 matching bases. V lost 10 bases and J lost 14, with 22 bases in between. The CDR3 has 12 residues. CDR3 residues: CATFGGGRGLYF. The DNA of the CDR3 is TGTGCCACCTTTGGTGGCGGGCGTGGATTGTATTTT.

This clonotype was seen more than once but under ten times. The V call is TRBV7-9, the J call TRBJ2-1; weak D call: TRBD2 (5 bases). The CDR3 runs to 16 residues. Germline V gene data show CDR1 as SEHNR and CDR2 as FQNEAQ (reference sequence). Trimming took off 5 bases at V and 2 bases at J, with 16 bases between the two ends. This CDR3 reads CASSPPALAAYNEQFF. CDR3 coding DNA: TGTGCCAGCAGCCCCCCTGCCCTAGCCGCCTACAATGAGCAGTTCTTC. Full variable domain (rest looked up from reference TRBV7-9 and TRBJ2-1): DTGVSQNPRHKITKRGQNVTFRCDPISEHNRLYWYRQTLGQGPEFLTYFQNEAQLEKSRLLSDRFSAERPKGSFSTLEIQRTEQGDSAMYLCASSPPALAAYNEQFFGPGTRLTVL.

The genes are TRBV7-3 and TRBJ2-5; the match to TRBD2 covers 7 bases. The V gene's germline CDR1 is SGHTA and CDR2 FQGTGA. The CDR3 has 15 amino acids. The V segment lost 2 bases and the J segment 4 bases; nucleotides outside the gene matches: 7. The CDR3: CASSLGGDYRETQYF. In DNA form, the CDR3 reads TGTGCCAGCAGCTTAGGAGGGGACTACAGAGAGACCCAGTACTTC.

The table lists this clonotype with a few counts. The genes are TRBV2 and TRBJ2-7, with D possibly being TRBD1 (5 bases). This CDR3 contains 12 residues. V lost 6 bases, J lost 1 base, and 7 bases lay in between. Per the germline V gene, CDR1 is SNHLY and CDR2 is FYNNEI. CDR3 amino acids: CASRRQSYEQYF. CDR3 nucleotide sequence: TGTGCCAGCAGGAGACAGTCCTACGAGCAGTACTTC. The whole variable domain, filled in from reference TRBV2 and TRBJ2-7, reads EPEVTQTPSHQVTQMGQEVILRCVPISNHLYFYWYRQILGQKVEFLVSFYNNEISEKSEIFDDQFSVERPDGSNFTLKIRSTKLEDSAMYFCASRRQSYEQYFGPGTRLTVT.

The chain carries TRBV29-1 and TRBJ1-1, with D hard to call. The ends were cut back, 3 bases at V and 1 base at J, with 15 bases in the middle. The CDR3 length is 15 residues. CDR1 is SQVTM, CDR2 ANQGSEA, per germline. CDR3 sequence reads: CSVERFGDRNTEAFF. Written as DNA, the CDR3 is TGCAGCGTTGAGCGGTTCGGGGATAGGAACACTGAAGCTTTCTTT.

In its sample, this clonotype was seen many times. The rearrangement joins TRBV20-1 to TRBJ2-1; the D is unclear. The CDR3 has 14 amino acids. V gave up 6 bases and J gave up 5 bases, with 17 bases separating them. Germline loops: CDR1 DFQATT, CDR2 SNEGSKA (reference sequence). The CDR3 protein is CSASDFFLNNEQFF. The CDR3, as DNA: TGCAGTGCCTCTGACTTTTTCTTAAACAATGAGCAGTTCTTC.

A few counts support this clonotype. This chain connects TRBV20-1 to TRBJ2-2, with TRBD2 matching 10 bases. V lost 5 bases, J lost 2 bases, and 5 bases stayed unmatched. From germline, CDR1 is DFQATT and CDR2 SNEGSKA (reference sequence). The CDR3 has 15 residues. The CDR3 sequence is CSAGASGGNTGELFF. The CDR3 DNA is TGCAGTGCTGGAGCTAGCGGGGGAAACACCGGGGAGCTGTTTTTT.

This clonotype was seen only once. The chain joins TRBV7-2 to TRBJ2-1; D is uncertain. The V gene lost 5 bases and the J gene lost 9 bases, with 14 bases spanning the gap. The CDR3 runs 13 residues. Germline CDR1 is SGHTA and CDR2 is FQGNSA. CDR3 nucleotide sequence: TGTGCCAGCAGCGGACGTTACAATAGTGAGCAGTTCTTC. Its protein is CASSGRYNSEQFF.

In this sample, this clonotype turned up once. V usage is TRBV20-1 and J usage is TRBJ1-2, with D unresolved. This CDR3 is built from 13 residues. The germline V gene has CDR1 DFQATT and CDR2 SNEGSKA (reference sequence). Deletions cut 6 bases from V and 3 bases from J, with 14 bases between. In nucleotides, the CDR3 is TGCAGTGCCACGTTTGGGTTCGACTATGGCTACACCTTC. It specifies CSATFGFDYGYTF.

The gene calls are TRBV2 and TRBJ2-3; D not certain. V gave up 2 bases and J gave up 6 bases, with 9 bases separating them. This CDR3 has 13 residues. Per the germline V gene, CDR1 is SNHLY and CDR2 is FYNNEI. The CDR3 region is CASSESVADTQYF. CDR3 nucleotide sequence: TGTGCCAGCAGTGAATCCGTGGCCGATACGCAGTATTTT. The full variable domain, with the rest looked up from reference TRBV2 and TRBJ2-3, is EPEVTQTPSHQVTQMGQEVILRCVPISNHLYFYWYRQILGQKVEFLVSFYNNEISEKSEIFDDQFSVERPDGSNFTLKIRSTKLEDSAMYFCASSESVADTQYFGPGTRLTVL.

The chain has TRBV12-5 and TRBJ2-1; D is possibly TRBD1 or TRBD2 (6 bases each). Germline-derived CDR1 and CDR2 are LGHNT and FRNRAP. The CDR3 totals 15 residues. V gave up 5 bases and J gave up 3 bases, with 14 bases separating them. CDR3 sequence: CASGAGGLYYNEQFF. The CDR3 DNA follows: TGTGCTAGTGGTGCCGGGGGCTTATACTACAATGAGCAGTTCTTC. The whole variable domain, remainder taken from reference TRBV12-5 and TRBJ2-1, is DARVTQTPRHKVTEMGQEVTMRCQPILGHNTVFWYRQTMMQGLELLAYFRNRAPLDDSGMPKDRFSAEMPDATLATLKIQPSEPRDSAVYFCASGAGGLYYNEQFFGPGTRLTVL.

This clonotype was counted a few times. V gene TRBV7-2 combines with J gene TRBJ2-1; either TRBD1 or TRBD2 may fit D (5 bases each). This CDR3 is 14 amino acids long. CDR1 is SGHTA, CDR2 FQGNSA, per germline. V was cut by 6 bases and J by 0 bases, with 9 bases left in between. In DNA form, the CDR3 reads TGTGCCAGCAGGACTGGGGGCTCCTACAATGAGCAGTTCTTC. Translation gives CASRTGGSYNEQFF.

This clonotype was seen a few times. V gene TRBV12-5 combines with J gene TRBJ2-3; TRBD2 aligns across 7 bases. This CDR3 spans 15 amino acids. Looked up from germline, CDR1 is LGHNT and CDR2 is FRNRAP. J lost 4 bases, V lost 1 base, and 5 bases had no gene match. CDR3 sequence: CASGLASSGADTQYF. In DNA form, the CDR3 reads TGTGCTAGTGGTTTGGCCTCTAGCGGCGCAGATACGCAGTATTTT.

V is TRBV20-1 and J is TRBJ1-1; TRBD1 matches 7 bases. Germline loops: CDR1 DFQATT, CDR2 SNEGSKA (reference sequence). Trimming cost V 1 base and J 1 base; bases outside gene matches: 3. The CDR3 covers 14 residues. CDR3 in amino acids: CSARVGQPNTEAFF. Here the CDR3 DNA reads TGCAGTGCTAGAGTGGGACAGCCGAACACTGAAGCTTTCTTT.